One and the same sample provided the 6 T cell receptor beta chains below, sequenced in a study of CD8 T cells in ankylosing spondylitis. One entry per CDR3 protein results from TCRdb running MiXCR on the 5' RACE reads. The sample contains about 39,000 distinct CDR3 sequences, 10% of which appear only once. The specimen sequenced was blood, either unsorted or a sorted T cell fraction (not recorded which). Receptors originate from a male donor with ankylosing spondylitis or in good health (not recorded which).

Ten or more counts support this clonotype. V is TRBV20-1 and J is TRBJ2-7; 7 nucleotides match TRBD2. The germline gives CDR1 DFQATT, CDR2 SNEGSKA (reference sequence). With V trimmed by 0 bases and J by 3 bases, 5 bases remained unmatched. CDR3 length: 14 amino acids. In DNA form, the CDR3 reads TGCAGTGCTAGAGAAGTAGCGGGTTACTACGAGCAGTACTTC. This sequence encodes CSAREVAGYYEQYF.

The chain links TRBV18 to TRBJ2-1; no reliable D call. Per the germline V gene, CDR1 is KGHSH and CDR2 is LQKENI. The CDR3 has 14 residues. The ends were cut back, 5 bases at V and 5 bases at J, with 13 bases in the middle. DNA for the CDR3: TGTGCCAGCTCAATCGCACGTTTAGACAATGAGCAGTTCTTC. Its translation is CASSIARLDNEQFF.

The rearrangement links TRBV11-1 to TRBJ2-5; tentatively, D is TRBD1 (5 bases). Trimming stripped 8 bases from V and 2 bases from J, with 9 bases between. The CDR3 runs 12 residues. Germline assignment: CDR1 SGHAT and CDR2 FQDESV (reference sequence). The CDR3 sequence is CASGRTQETQYF. The CDR3 DNA reads as TGTGCCAGCGGCAGGACACAAGAGACCCAGTACTTC.

Only a few counts were recorded for this clonotype. This chain joins TRBV6-1 and TRBJ2-7, with TRBD2 matching 7 bases. After removal of 7 bases from V and 4 bases from J, the junction contained 7 bases not matched to a gene. CDR1 MNHNS and CDR2 SASEGT come from the germline V gene. This CDR3 is built from 13 residues. CDR3 coding DNA: TGTGCCAGCAAGGGGAGGGCCGCATACGAGCAGTACTTC. It yields the protein CASKGRAAYEQYF.

Ten or more counts support this clonotype. The chain employs TRBV4-2 and TRBJ1-2, with a weak D call TRBD1 (5 bases). Germline CDR1 is LGHNA and CDR2 is YNFKEQ. The CDR3 contains 18 residues. V was clipped by 0 bases and J by 6 bases, with 23 bases between them. CDR3 loop: CASSQDGAGTALPNGYTF. The CDR3 nucleotides are TGTGCCAGCAGCCAAGATGGCGCCGGGACGGCGCTTCCAAATGGCTACACCTTC.

In this sample, this clonotype turned up many times. V gene TRBV5-1 combines with J gene TRBJ2-2; D not resolved. The CDR3 extends over 16 amino acids. The germline gives CDR1 SGHRS, CDR2 YFSETQ. The ends were cut back, 0 bases at V and 3 bases at J, with 12 bases in the middle. The CDR3: CASSLDGPVDTGELFF. The CDR3 nucleotides are TGCGCCAGCAGCTTGGATGGACCCGTCGACACCGGGGAGCTGTTTTTT.